This is a list of T cell receptor beta chains from one sample in a study of response to subunit inactivated influenza vaccine. In TCRdb, the RT-PCR reads were re-called with MiXCR into one record per CDR3 protein. This table has roughly 520,000 distinct CDR3 sequences, less than 30% appearing once. Sequencing used CD4+ T cells sorted from PBMCs, obtained approximately 5 days after vaccination. Receptor source: a man aged 50 to 60 who received an inactivated influenza vaccine. Each CDR3 is given with its conserved first and last residue. The D gene is left open where the match is weak. Rows give clone size only sometimes, using once, few, many, or a class for an expanded clone.

>TRBJ2-2|-|-|TRBV30
CAWAKTGITGELFF
>TRBJ2-5|-|many|TRBV10-3
CAISEPGQQETQYF
>TRBJ2-4|TRBD1|-|TRBV5-6
CASSFRLTGVLTKNIQYF
>TRBJ2-7|-|few|TRBV12-3/TRBV12-4
CASSFREGSYEQYF
>TRBJ1-1|TRBD1|few|TRBV12-3/TRBV12-4
CATGTGADREAFF
>TRBJ2-2|-|-|TRBV4-2
CASSQDRGFGGELFF
>TRBJ2-3|TRBD2|few|TRBV5-5
CASSLGALAGGDTQYF
>TRBJ2-1|TRBD2|few|TRBV5-1
CASSPGLAFNEQFF
>TRBJ2-7|-|many|TRBV12-3/TRBV12-4
CASSPQVSYEQYF
>TRBJ2-2|TRBD1|few|TRBV29-1
CSVGQGWNTGELFF
>TRBJ1-2|TRBD1|-|TRBV27
CASSPGQGQGYGYTF
>TRBJ2-7|TRBD2|-|TRBV4-3
CASSQELREQQYF
>TRBJ1-1|TRBD1|-|TRBV6-1
CASRRGTALNTEAFF
>TRBJ2-3|-|-|TRBV12-3/TRBV12-4
CASSLATGASTDTQYF
>TRBJ2-1|-|-|TRBV29-1
CSVTVQLVPNEQFF
>TRBJ2-2|TRBD2|few|TRBV20-1
CSARRRGANTGELFF
>TRBJ2-3|TRBD1|once|TRBV6-1
CASTDRGYTDTQYF
>TRBJ1-2|-|few|TRBV11-2
CASSLDPRAYGYTF
>TRBJ2-5|-|-|TRBV19
CASSAGVQETQYF
>TRBJ1-1|TRBD1|many|TRBV6-2/TRBV6-3
CASSYFKGALGTEAFF
>TRBJ1-5|-|-|TRBV12-3/TRBV12-4
CASSLFPDQPQRF
>TRBJ2-7|-|-|TRBV28
CASSLGRGHPYEQYF
>TRBJ2-7|-|-|TRBV11-2
CASSLGSAYLSYEQYF
>TRBJ2-7|TRBD1|few|TRBV10-3
CAISIGQGAYEQYF
>TRBJ2-7|-|-|TRBV29-1
CSVDRDGTYEQYF
>TRBJ1-6|-|few|TRBV5-8
CASSLDGGTNSPLHF
>TRBJ1-1|-|-|TRBV5-1
CASSFSASTEAFF
>TRBJ2-6|TRBD2|-|TRBV19
CASSVGGGTGANVLTF
>TRBJ2-5|TRBD1|-|TRBV6-1
CASRPGQYQETQYF
>TRBJ2-1|-|-|TRBV27
CASSPRTASAYNEQFF
>TRBJ2-1|-|-|TRBV4-2
CASSQEGTRSNNEQFF
>TRBJ2-5|-|few|TRBV5-1
CASSLASGGPRETQYF
>TRBJ2-7|TRBD1|many|TRBV29-1
CSVRTGPEQYF
>TRBJ2-7|TRBD2|-|TRBV7-9
CASSHYGGNEQYF
>TRBJ2-7|-|few|TRBV7-2
CASSLFPESYEQYF
>TRBJ2-7|-|many|TRBV5-1
CASRQGRGEQYF
>TRBJ2-7|-|few|TRBV29-1
CSGGHSYEQYF
>TRBJ2-1|TRBD2|few|TRBV6-2/TRBV6-3
CASSYPLTSGGLDEQFF
>TRBJ1-1|-|-|TRBV12-3/TRBV12-4
CASGLQGLNTEAFF
>TRBJ2-3|TRBD2|-|TRBV20-1
CSARGYSGVTDTQYF
>TRBJ2-1|-|-|TRBV20-1
CSARAQVPEQFF
>TRBJ2-1|-|-|TRBV7-2
CASSRQVMGSYNEQFF
>TRBJ2-7|-|-|TRBV18
CASSSTPGTSHEQYF
>TRBJ1-1|-|-|TRBV30
CAWSAGRTEAFF
>TRBJ1-5|-|-|TRBV20-1
CSANRPSGPQHF
>TRBJ1-6|-|few|TRBV10-3
CAISNDRNNSPLHF
>TRBJ2-4|-|-|TRBV10-2
CASSEAAKNIQYF
>TRBJ2-2|-|-|TRBV29-1
CSVAGPGELFF
>TRBJ2-7|-|-|TRBV11-2
CASSKASTIIYEQYF
>TRBJ2-3|TRBD2|-|TRBV6-5
CASSYGLAGVSDTQYF
>TRBJ1-1|-|-|TRBV20-1
CSARESYTEAFF
>TRBJ2-2|TRBD2|few|TRBV12-3/TRBV12-4
CASSPASGGFTGELFF
>TRBJ2-3|-|-|TRBV25-1
CASSALVGAVDTQYF
>TRBJ2-3|TRBD2|few|TRBV5-1
CASSFSGGESDTQYF